This T cell receptor beta chain was found in a study of OX40 agonist ivuxolimab in advanced cancers. General study points: On average, CD8+ T cells had more expanded clones than CD4+. Both blood CD4+ and CD8+ T cells showed clonal growth by week 6 at 0.1 to 3.0 mg/kg.

Produced via immunoSEQ multiplex PCR; TCRdb's table is partial and in-frame only. The sample consists of around 50,000 clones, about 87% of them appearing once. The germline CDR1 and CDR2 sequences are MDHEN and SYDVKM. The CDR3 spans 12 residues. V gave up 8 bases and J gave up 1 base, with 7 bases separating them. As for this clone: The antigen is undetermined.

Sequenced material: CD4+ or CD8+ T cells sorted from blood, taken in a trial of the OX40 agonist ivuxolimab. This rearrangement joins TRBV28 to TRBJ2-3; D is unresolved. The sequence came from an adult with an advanced solid tumor such as melanoma, head and neck, liver or kidney cancer. The CDR3 reads CASCSGTDTQYF. The CDR3 coding sequence is TGTGCCAGCTGTTCAGGCACAGATACGCAGTATTTT.